The 23 T cell receptor beta chains in this list originate from one sample, sequenced in a study of identical twins. MiXCR, run by TCRdb on the 5' RACE reads, gives a single entry per CDR3 protein. The sample gives under 900,000 distinct CDR3 sequences, around a sixth of which show up once; roughly 14% is in the top ten. The same sample was also studied in work on T cells expressing NK-cell markers.

The sequencing input was PBMCs. These receptors were taken from a woman aged 18-29 years in good health.

This clonotype turned up a few times. This chain links TRBV29-1 with TRBJ2-2; D could derive from TRBD1 or TRBD2 (5 bases each). V lost 7 bases and J 0 bases, leaving 12 bases between the germline ends. The CDR3 loop spans 14 amino acids. CDR1 SQVTM and CDR2 ANQGSEA come from the germline V gene. The CDR3 sequence is CSGRSGPNTGELFF. DNA for the CDR3: TGCAGCGGCCGTTCGGGACCGAACACCGGGGAGCTGTTTTTT.

The rearrangement uses TRBV7-2 and TRBJ2-3; TRBD2 matches 7 bases. V lost 4 bases and J lost 11; bases outside the gene matches: 6. Germline loops: CDR1 SGHTA, CDR2 FQGNSA. This CDR3 region has 12 residues. CDR3 sequence: CASSWSGTMQYF. In DNA form, the CDR3 reads TGTGCCAGCAGCTGGTCCGGGACTATGCAGTATTTT. Using reference TRBV7-2 and TRBJ2-3 for the parts outside the CDR3, the full variable domain is GAGVSQSPSNKVTEKGKDVELRCDPISGHTALYWYRQSLGQGLEFLIYFQGNSAPDKSGLPSDRFSAERTGGSVSTLTIQRTQQEDSAVYLCASSWSGTMQYFGPGTRLTVL.

The sample holds a few counts of this clonotype. The CDR3 DNA reads TGTGCCAGCCAAGGGGGGATCACTGAAGCTTTCTTT. It codes for CASQGGITEAFF. The chain joins TRBV12-3 or TRBV12-4 to TRBJ1-1, with a possible D match to TRBD1 (6 bases). The V gene lost 8 bases and the J gene lost 4 bases, with 11 bases spanning the gap. The CDR3 contains 12 residues.

This clonotype was found a few times. The gene calls are TRBV10-1 and TRBJ2-3; TRBD2 aligns across 13 bases. V dropped 1 base and J dropped 10; count of bases not matched to a gene: 8. CDR1 WNHNN and CDR2 SYGVQD come from the germline V gene (reference sequence). There are 16 residues in the CDR3. CDR3 sequence reads: CASSEYETSGRLPQYF. The CDR3 DNA sequence: TGCGCCAGCAGTGAGTACGAGACTAGCGGGAGGTTGCCGCAGTATTTT.

This chain connects TRBV6-5 to TRBJ1-5; 8 positions agree with TRBD1. Trimming cost V 4 bases and J 10 bases; bases outside gene matches: 9. Germline V gives CDR1 MNHEY, CDR2 SVGAGI. CDR3 length: 14 amino acids. The CDR3 protein is CASSSEGRGQPQHF. In nucleotides, the CDR3 is TGTGCCAGCAGTTCTGAGGGCAGGGGGCAACCCCAGCATTTT.

The chain employs TRBV20-1 and TRBJ1-6; D not certain. The germline CDR1 and CDR2 sequences are DFQATT and SNEGSKA (reference sequence). V gave up 0 bases and J gave up 5 bases, with 11 bases separating them. The CDR3 loop spans 15 amino acids. The CDR3 sequence is CSAREAGTNNSPLHF. The CDR3 DNA reads TGCAGTGCTAGAGAAGCCGGCACGAATAATTCACCCCTCCACTTT.

This clonotype occurred a few times. The CDR3 DNA is TGCGCCAGCAGCCAGGGTGGGGGGACAGTCCCCCACGAGCAGTACTTC. It encodes CASSQGGGTVPHEQYF. The chain links TRBV4-3 to TRBJ2-7; D may be TRBD1 (7 bases). This CDR3 is built from 16 residues. The V end was cut by 3 bases, the J end by 5 bases, with 20 bases between. Germline CDR1 is LGHNA and CDR2 is YSLEER.

This rearrangement joins TRBV2 to TRBJ1-5; possible D gene TRBD1, 5 bases. CDR1 and CDR2 (germline): SNHLY, FYNNEI. The CDR3 is 16 amino acids. The V end was cut by 2 bases, the J end by 0 bases, with 11 bases between. The CDR3 DNA reads as TGTGCCAGCAGTGAATGGGGGGGGTATAGCAATCAGCCCCAGCATTTT. This sequence encodes CASSEWGGYSNQPQHF.

The CDR3, as DNA: TGCAGTATTACGAGTGTAGTCACAGATACGCAGTATTTT. This sequence encodes CSITSVVTDTQYF. V and J are TRBV20-1 and TRBJ2-3, with no clear D. The CDR3 is 13 residues long. Trimming shortened V by 8 bases and J by 2 bases, and 14 bases separated the two germline ends. CDR1 DFQATT and CDR2 SNEGSKA come from the germline V gene (reference sequence).

This clonotype was recorded at least ten times. V is TRBV7-2 and J is TRBJ2-1, with TRBD2 matching 9 bases. Germline CDR1 SGHTA, CDR2 FQGNSA. The CDR3 runs to 17 residues. Trimming took 2 bases from V and 3 from J; bases not matched to a gene: 8. The DNA for the CDR3 is TGTGCCAGCAGCTTATTAGCTAGCGGGACCTTCTACAATGAGCAGTTCTTC. Residues: CASSLLASGTFYNEQFF.

The chain employs TRBV29-1 and TRBJ1-4; no firm D call. This CDR3 has 14 residues. The V gene lost 6 bases and the J gene lost 1 base, with 12 bases spanning the gap. Germline assignment: CDR1 SQVTM and CDR2 ANQGSEA. CDR3 sequence (DNA): TGCAGCGTCCGACGGGGAGGAACTAATGAAAAACTGTTTTTT. It codes for CSVRRGGTNEKLFF.

The V call is TRBV29-1, the J call TRBJ2-1; tentative D call: TRBD2 (6 bases). V was cut by 0 bases and J by 6 bases, with 27 bases left in between. CDR1 is SQVTM, CDR2 ANQGSEA, per germline. There are 19 residues in the CDR3. CDR3 region: CSVEDLVYPGAVGGNEQFF. The CDR3 DNA is TGCAGCGTTGAAGATTTGGTCTACCCGGGAGCTGTGGGGGGCAATGAGCAGTTCTTC.

This clonotype was seen ten or more times. The chain's CDR3 is CASSQIGGSSYNEQFF. CDR3 nucleotide sequence: TGTGCCAGCAGCCAAATCGGGGGGAGCTCCTACAATGAGCAGTTCTTC. V usage is TRBV9 and J usage is TRBJ2-1, with TRBD2 identical over 7 bases. Germline V lookup: CDR1 SGDLS, CDR2 YYNGEE. The CDR3 spans 16 residues. With 4 bases clipped from V and 0 bases from J, the junction kept 7 bases outside the gene matches.

V and J are TRBV5-1 and TRBJ2-2; TRBD1 aligns across 10 bases. V gave up 7 bases and J gave up 4 bases; unmatched junction bases: 4. The germline V gene encodes CDR1 SGHRS and CDR2 YFSETQ. The CDR3 has 14 residues. The CDR3 coding sequence is TGCGCCAGCGGAGGGGACAGGGGCACCGGGGAGCTGTTTTTT. This encodes CASGGDRGTGELFF.

The chain uses TRBV3-1 and TRBJ2-1; 8 nucleotides align to TRBD2. The germline V gene has CDR1 LGHDT and CDR2 YNNKEL (reference sequence). The CDR3 is 17 residues long. J lost 0 bases, V lost 0 bases, and 4 bases had no gene match. In DNA form, the CDR3 reads TGTGCCAGCAGCCAAGATATTCGGGGGGGCTCCTACAATGAGCAGTTCTTC. Amino acids: CASSQDIRGGSYNEQFF.

The CDR3, as DNA: TGCGCCAGCAGCCAAGAAACGAACACCGGGGAGCTGTTTTTT. It specifies CASSQETNTGELFF. The J gene is TRBJ2-2, the V gene TRBV4-3, with D unresolved. Germline CDR1 is LGHNA and CDR2 is YSLEER. Deletions cut 0 bases from V and 0 bases from J, with 2 bases between. CDR3 length equals 14 residues.

A few counts support this clonotype. CDR3 sequence: CASRTQREVSYEQYF. DNA for the CDR3: TGTGCCAGCAGAACCCAGCGGGAGGTCTCCTACGAGCAGTACTTC. The chain uses TRBV6-1 and TRBJ2-7, with 9 bases fitting TRBD2. Germline CDR1 MNHNS, CDR2 SASEGT. J lost 0 bases, V lost 6 bases, and 6 bases had no gene match. The length of the CDR3 is 15 residues.

CDR3 in amino acids: CASSFGEPGTGELFF. CDR3 DNA sequence: TGCGCCAGCAGCTTTGGGGAGCCGGGGACCGGGGAGCTGTTTTTT. The V call is TRBV5-1, the J call TRBJ2-2; D possibly corresponds to TRBD2 (5 bases). V gave up 2 bases and J gave up 5 bases, with 13 bases separating them. The CDR3 runs to 15 residues. Germline V gene sequence: CDR1 SGHRS, CDR2 YFSETQ.

This clonotype was counted at least ten times. The chain employs TRBV7-2 and TRBJ1-2; D is ambiguous. CDR3 length: 12 residues. Trimming removed 4 bases at V and 2 bases at J, with 5 bases between. Germline CDR1 is SGHTA and CDR2 is FQGNSA. CDR3 sequence: CASSSDNYGYTF. The CDR3 DNA reads as TGTGCCAGCAGCTCGGACAACTATGGCTACACCTTC.

This clonotype appeared many times. The chain combines TRBV6-1 with TRBJ1-1, with D tentatively TRBD1 (6 bases). Germline CDR1 and CDR2: MNHNS and SASEGT. This CDR3 has 16 amino acids. V lost 6 bases to trimming and J lost 1 base, with 18 bases between them. The CDR3 region is CASRQQGMVRNTEAFF. The CDR3 nucleotides are TGTGCCAGCAGACAACAGGGCATGGTTCGGAACACTGAAGCTTTCTTT.

The gene calls are TRBV5-6 and TRBJ2-5; the match to TRBD2 covers 12 bases. The CDR3 sequence is 15 residues long. Germline CDR1 SGHDT, CDR2 YYEEEE. J was trimmed by 5 bases and V by 1 base; bases with no gene match: 3. The CDR3 bases are TGTGCCAGCAGCTTGCTGGGACTAGCGGGTGAGACCCAGTACTTC. This codes for CASSLLGLAGETQYF.

The genes are TRBV12-3 or TRBV12-4 and TRBJ2-3, with TRBD2 identical over 9 bases. The CDR3 runs to 16 residues. V lost 2 bases to trimming and J lost 5 bases; unmatched junction nucleotides: 8. CDR3 loop: CASSLRGGASRDTQYF. The CDR3 region has the DNA TGTGCCAGCAGTTTACGCGGGGGGGCCAGTCGAGATACGCAGTATTTT.

This clonotype occurred a few times. This sequence joins TRBV19 and TRBJ1-5; D unresolved. Looked up from germline, CDR1 is LNHDA and CDR2 is SQIVND (reference sequence). Deletions cut 11 bases from V and 8 bases from J, with 7 bases between. The CDR3 loop spans 9 amino acids. This chain's CDR3 is CAGGKPQHF. DNA for the CDR3: TGTGCCGGAGGGAAGCCCCAGCATTTT.